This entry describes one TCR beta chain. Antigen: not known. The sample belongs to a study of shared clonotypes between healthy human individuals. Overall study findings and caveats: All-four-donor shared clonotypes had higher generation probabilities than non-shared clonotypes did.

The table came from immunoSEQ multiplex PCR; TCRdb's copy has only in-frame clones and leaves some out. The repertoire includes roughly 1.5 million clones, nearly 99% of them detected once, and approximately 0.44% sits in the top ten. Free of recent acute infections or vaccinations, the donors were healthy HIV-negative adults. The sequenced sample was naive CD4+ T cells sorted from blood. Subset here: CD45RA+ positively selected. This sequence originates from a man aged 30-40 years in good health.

DNA of the CDR3: TGCAGCGTTGTTTCGCGTGGCGGTTCCACAGATACGCAGTATTTT. This translates into CSVVSRGGSTDTQYF. The chain is built from TRBV29-1 and TRBJ2-3; D unresolved. The V end lost 4 bases, the J end lost 2 bases, and 16 bases lay between the germline ends. The CDR3 consists of 15 residues. In germline, CDR1 is SQVTM, CDR2 ANQGSEA.